This T cell receptor beta chain is from a study of metastatic and nonmetastatic thyroid tumors. Overall study: Malignant thyroid and benign thyroid patients provided blood and tumor or nodule tissue whose repertoires were compared.

TCRdb re-analyzed the PCR reads using MiXCR. The sample includes about 90,000 clones, around 9.2% seen only once; the top ten take roughly 10%. Among the patients, none had received any treatment before thyroid surgery. The CDR3 has 14 amino acids. The trim removed 4 bases at V and 5 bases at J, leaving 6 bases unmatched. Per germline, CDR1 SGHNT and CDR2 YYREEE (reference sequence). Sequencing was performed on blood. The rearrangement links TRBV5-4 to TRBJ1-1, with 9 bases lining up with TRBD1. The receptor was derived from a female donor with papillary thyroid cancer or a benign thyroid nodule (not recorded which). Some clones in this sample may be carry-over from other donors' samples. The CDR3 region is CASSEDRGSTEAFF. CDR3 bases: TGTGCCAGCAGCGAGGACAGGGGCAGTACTGAAGCTTTCTTT.